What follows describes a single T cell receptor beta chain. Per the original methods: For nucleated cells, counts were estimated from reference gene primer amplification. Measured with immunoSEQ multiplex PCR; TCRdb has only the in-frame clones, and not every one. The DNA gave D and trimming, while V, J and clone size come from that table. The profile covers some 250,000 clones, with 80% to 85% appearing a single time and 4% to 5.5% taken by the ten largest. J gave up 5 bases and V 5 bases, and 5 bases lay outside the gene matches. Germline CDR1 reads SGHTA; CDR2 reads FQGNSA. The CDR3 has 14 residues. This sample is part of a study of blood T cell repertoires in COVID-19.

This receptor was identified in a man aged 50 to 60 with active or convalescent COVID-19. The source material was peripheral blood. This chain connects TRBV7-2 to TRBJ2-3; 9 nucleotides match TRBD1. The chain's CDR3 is CASSAQTGGDTQYF. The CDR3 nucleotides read TGTGCCAGCAGCGCCCAGACAGGGGGAGATACGCAGTATTTT.